This TCR beta chain stems from a study of shared clonotypes between healthy human individuals. Study details: Aged between 18 and 49, the donors were a couple of women and three men.

Some clones are missing from TCRdb's copy, which holds only in-frame ones; the method was immunoSEQ multiplex PCR. The sample consists of 950,000 to 1,300,000 clones, about 75% of them appearing once. Study conclusions and caveats: For naive CD4 cells, 4% to 6% of clonotypes were shared across four donors. Compared with memory subsets, naive subsets generally had larger estimated richness.

Comment on this clone: As yet, its antigen is unknown.

This CDR3 has 13 amino acids. From germline, CDR1 is LNHDA and CDR2 SQIVND (reference sequence). Trimming stripped 5 bases from V and 5 bases from J, with 12 bases between. Memory CD4+ cells were the fraction left after CD45RA+ naive selection. Sequenced: memory CD4+ T cells sorted from blood. The sample's subset: CD45RA-negative fraction. This TCR was sampled from a young man in good health. The chain recombines TRBV19 with TRBJ2-5; the D is unclear. This CDR3 is CASSEGNRETQYF. In nucleotides, the CDR3 is TGTGCCAGTAGTGAAGGTAATCGGGAGACCCAGTACTTC.